Following are 24 T cell receptor beta chains from one sample sequenced in a study of cytomegalovirus exposure and HLA in healthy donors. 60 Vbeta and 13 Jbeta primers were used in PCR. Measured with immunoSEQ multiplex PCR; TCRdb has only the in-frame clones, and not every one. The repertoire includes about 180,000 clones, 72% of them detected once, and 2% to 2.5% sits in the top ten. The sample was PBMCs. The receptors were sampled from a human donor in good health.

The rearrangement joins TRBV6-1 to TRBJ2-7; 8 positions agree with TRBD1. This CDR3 is built from 17 residues. Germline CDR1 MNHNS, CDR2 SASEGT. The trim removed 0 bases at V and 4 bases at J, leaving 11 bases unmatched. In DNA form, the CDR3 reads TGTGCCAGCAGTGAAGCCCGGGGAAACAGGGGGATTTACGAGCAGTACTTC. Translated: CASSEARGNRGIYEQYF.

The V call is TRBV19, the J call TRBJ1-5; the D gene is possibly TRBD1 (6 bases). The CDR3 spans 14 residues. The germline V and J ends were trimmed by 8 bases and 2 bases, with 13 bases remaining between them. Germline-derived CDR1 and CDR2 are LNHDA and SQIVND (reference sequence). CDR3 DNA sequence: TGTGCCAGTCAAGGGGGATGGGGCAATCAGCCCCAGCATTTT. This sequence encodes CASQGGWGNQPQHF. Supplemented by reference TRBV19 and TRBJ1-5, the full variable domain reads DGGITQSPKYLFRKEGQNVTLSCEQNLNHDAMYWYRQDPGQGLRLIYYSQIVNDFQKGDIAEGYSVSREKKESFPLTVTSAQKNPTAFYLCASQGGWGNQPQHFGDGTRLSIL.

The V and J genes are TRBV7-9 and TRBJ1-1; TRBD1 agrees at 7 bases. The length of the CDR3 is 14 residues. Germline V gene lookup returns CDR1 SEHNR and CDR2 FQNEAQ (reference sequence). The trim removed 5 bases at V and 0 bases at J, leaving 3 bases unmatched. The CDR3 is CASSHTGVNTEAFF. CDR3 coding DNA: TGTGCCAGCAGCCACACAGGGGTGAACACTGAAGCTTTCTTT.

This clone has just a few counts. The rearrangement joins TRBV27 to TRBJ2-1; 8 bases match TRBD2. With V trimmed by 0 bases and J by 3 bases, 4 bases remained unmatched. This CDR3 region has 16 residues. The germline V gene has CDR1 MNHEY and CDR2 SMNVEV (reference sequence). The CDR3, as DNA: TGTGCCAGCAGTTTATCTGCGGGGGGAATCTACAATGAGCAGTTCTTC. This sequence encodes CASSLSAGGIYNEQFF.

The CDR3 coding sequence is TGTGCCAGTAGACTCCGCGGGGGGAGCACAGATACGCAGTATTTT. Translated: CASRLRGGSTDTQYF. V usage is TRBV19 and J usage is TRBJ2-3; TRBD2 aligns across 8 bases. The germline V gene has CDR1 LNHDA and CDR2 SQIVND (reference sequence). V was pared by 6 bases and J by 0 bases, with 5 bases of the junction left unmatched. The CDR3 is 15 amino acids.

The CDR3 nucleotides are TGTGCCAGCTCAGGGGGCTGGTATGGTAACGACGAGCAGTACTTC. This translates into CASSGGWYGNDEQYF. V gene TRBV18 combines with J gene TRBJ2-7, with D maybe TRBD1 (6 bases). CDR3 size: 15 residues. Germline assignment: CDR1 KGHSH and CDR2 LQKENI. Trimming stripped 5 bases from V and 5 bases from J, with 19 bases between.

The chain uses TRBV6-6 and TRBJ1-5, with D unresolved. V was shortened by 7 bases and J by 3 bases, with 16 bases between the two germline ends. This CDR3 contains 15 residues. The germline CDR1 and CDR2 sequences are MNHNY and SVGAGI (reference sequence). CDR3 DNA sequence: TGTGCCAGCATCAATTGGGGAGGCCTCAATCAGCCCCAGCATTTT. Protein product: CASINWGGLNQPQHF.

The rearrangement links TRBV11-2 to TRBJ2-7; D not resolved. The V gene's germline CDR1 is SGHAT and CDR2 FQNNGV. V dropped 1 base and J dropped 4 bases, with 8 bases sitting between them. The CDR3 is made up of 13 amino acids. The CDR3 bases are TGTGCCAGCAGCTTAGTTCGGTTTTACGAGCAGTACTTC. This translates into CASSLVRFYEQYF.

This rearrangement joins TRBV10-1 to TRBJ2-1; D possibly corresponds to TRBD2 (5 bases). The CDR3 sequence is 13 residues long. The ends were cut back, 5 bases at V and 10 bases at J, with 15 bases in the middle. Germline V gene sequence: CDR1 WNHNN, CDR2 SYGVQD (reference sequence). The CDR3 loop reads CASSRQREKEQFF. CDR3 nucleotide sequence: TGCGCCAGCAGTAGGCAACGGGAAAAAGAGCAGTTCTTC.

This clone has only one observation. The V gene is TRBV7-3, the J gene TRBJ2-5, with D possibly matching TRBD2 (6 bases). Germline V CDR1 and CDR2: SGHTA, FQGTGA. This CDR3 region has 15 residues. The V and J ends lost 1 base and 0 bases respectively, with 9 bases between them. CDR3 region: CASSLSGAYQETQYF. The CDR3 nucleotides are TGTGCCAGCAGCTTAAGCGGGGCGTACCAAGAGACCCAGTACTTC. The whole variable domain, filled in from reference TRBV7-3 and TRBJ2-5, reads GAGVSQTPSNKVTEKGKYVELRCDPISGHTALYWYRQSLGQGPEFLIYFQGTGAADDSGLPNDRFFAVRPEGSVSTLKIQRTERGDSAVYLCASSLSGAYQETQYFGPGTRLLVL.

The sample holds one count of this clone. The chain has TRBV7-6 and TRBJ2-1, with 8 bases lining up with TRBD2. Trimming took 1 base from V and 8 from J; bases not matched to a gene: 4. Germline V gene lookup returns CDR1 SGHVS and CDR2 FNYEAQ. The CDR3 is 14 residues long. CDR3 nucleotide sequence: TGTGCCAGCAGCTTAGACGGGACTAGGGATGAGCAGTTCTTC. Translating gives CASSLDGTRDEQFF. The whole variable domain, remainder taken from reference TRBV7-6 and TRBJ2-1, is GAGVSQSPRYKVTKRGQDVALRCDPISGHVSLYWYRQALGQGPEFLTYFNYEAQQDKSGLPNDRFSAERPEGSISTLTIQRTEQRDSAMYRCASSLDGTRDEQFFGPGTRLTVL.

This clone was counted a single time. The chain joins TRBV18 to TRBJ1-3; 9 bases line up with TRBD1. This CDR3 region has 17 residues. Germline V gene lookup returns CDR1 KGHSH and CDR2 LQKENI. The V gene end was trimmed by 1 base and the J gene end by 0 bases; junction bases not matched to a gene: 4. The CDR3 protein is CASSPLVGQGSGNTIYF. The CDR3 DNA reads TGTGCCAGCTCACCACTTGTGGGACAGGGCTCTGGAAACACCATATATTTT.

V and J are TRBV19 and TRBJ1-1; 7 positions match TRBD1. With V trimmed by 5 bases and J by 0 bases, 3 bases remained unmatched. The germline gives CDR1 LNHDA, CDR2 SQIVND (reference sequence). The CDR3 extends over 14 amino acids. The CDR3 nucleotides read TGTGCCAGTAGTTGGGGACAGTTGAACACTGAAGCTTTCTTT. It codes for CASSWGQLNTEAFF.

This chain links TRBV7-9 with TRBJ1-1; D is perhaps TRBD1 (5 bases). The CDR3 is made up of 15 amino acids. Deletions cut 8 bases from V and 6 bases from J, with 22 bases between. Germline CDR1 SEHNR, CDR2 FQNEAQ (reference sequence). CDR3 residues: CASGTSLGGLAEAFF. The CDR3 nucleotides read TGTGCCAGCGGCACCTCCTTGGGGGGGTTGGCTGAAGCTTTCTTT.

This clone is a singleton in its sample. The rearrangement uses TRBV6-1 and TRBJ1-1; 7 positions match TRBD1. Looked up from germline, CDR1 is MNHNS and CDR2 is SASEGT. The CDR3 is 14 residues long. J lost 8 bases, V lost 2 bases, and 8 bases had no gene match. CDR3 in DNA: TGTGCCAGCAGTGAACCCAGGGGGGCCCTCGAAGCTTTCTTT. As protein: CASSEPRGALEAFF.

The CDR3 nucleotides are TGCAGCGCCGCGACAGGGGCTAACTATGGCTACACCTTC. Translation: CSAATGANYGYTF. This sequence joins TRBV29-1 and TRBJ1-2; TRBD1 matches 8 bases. The trim removed 7 bases at V and 0 bases at J, leaving 4 bases unmatched. CDR1 is SQVTM, CDR2 ANQGSEA, per germline. CDR3 length equals 13 residues.

The rearrangement uses TRBV11-3 and TRBJ1-3; the match to TRBD1 covers 7 bases. Per the germline V gene, CDR1 is SGHNT and CDR2 is YENEEA. The V segment lost 4 bases and the J segment 4 bases; nucleotides outside the gene matches: 10. This CDR3 region has 16 residues. CDR3 amino acids: CASSSEPQGIGNTIYF. The CDR3 DNA reads as TGTGCCAGCAGCTCCGAACCACAGGGGATCGGAAACACCATATATTTT.

In regard to this clone: Compared with germline, one end of the junction differs, possibly owing to a read error. The V and J genes are TRBV7-9 and TRBJ1-2, with TRBD1 matching over 9 bases. Germline V gene sequence: CDR1 SEHNR, CDR2 FQNEAQ (reference sequence). CDR3 length: 13 amino acids. The CDR3, as DNA: TGTTCCAGCAGCCGGGGACAGGGCTATGGCTACACCTTC. Translating gives CSSSRGQGYGYTF.

This clone was found a few times. The rearrangement uses TRBV9 and TRBJ2-7, with TRBD2 as a possible D gene (7 bases). Germline-derived CDR1 and CDR2 are SGDLS and YYNGEE. The CDR3 is 17 amino acids. Trimming cost V 2 bases and J 0 bases, with 18 bases left between them. CDR3 residues: CASSVGGWAGASYEQYF. The CDR3 region has the DNA TGTGCCAGCAGCGTTGGGGGGTGGGCGGGGGCCTCCTACGAGCAGTACTTC.

The sample holds one count of this clone. V and J are TRBV18 and TRBJ2-5; 9 bases align to TRBD1. Germline trimming cut 2 bases from V and 3 bases from J; bases unmatched to any gene: 4. CDR3 length equals 15 residues. CDR1 is KGHSH and CDR2 is LQKENI in the germline V gene. Written as DNA, the CDR3 is TGTGCCAGCTCACCAAGGACAGGGGTGGAAGAGACCCAGTACTTC. This sequence encodes CASSPRTGVEETQYF.

The rearrangement uses TRBV5-1 and TRBJ1-6, with a possible D match to TRBD1 (5 bases). The V end was cut by 0 bases, the J end by 8 bases, with 9 bases between. The germline gives CDR1 SGHRS, CDR2 YFSETQ. The CDR3 runs to 14 residues. The CDR3 DNA sequence: TGCGCCAGCAGCTTGGCCAGGGAGGATTCACCCCTCCACTTT. Amino acid sequence: CASSLAREDSPLHF.

CDR3 DNA: TGCAGCGTCACCGGGACTAGCACCTACGAGCAGTACTTC. It translates to CSVTGTSTYEQYF. This sequence joins TRBV29-1 and TRBJ2-5, with 9 bases aligning to TRBD2. The J call may be incorrect, as the DNA end agrees better with TRBJ2-7. This CDR3 has 13 residues. CDR1 and CDR2 from the germline V gene are SQVTM and ANQGSEA.

This chain connects TRBV25-1 to TRBJ1-2; 12 bases agree with TRBD1. CDR1 is MGHDK and CDR2 is SYGVNS in the germline V gene. CDR3 length: 17 residues. The trim removed 3 bases at V and 5 bases at J, leaving 10 bases unmatched. This CDR3 reads CASSEAGTGGALYGYTF. DNA of the CDR3: TGTGCCAGCAGTGAGGCCGGGACAGGGGGCGCTTTATATGGCTACACCTTC.

The rearrangement links TRBV6-5 to TRBJ1-5; D ambiguous. Deletions cut 2 bases from V and 0 bases from J, with 8 bases between. The CDR3 is 15 residues long. CDR1 and CDR2 from the germline V gene are MNHEY and SVGAGI. The CDR3, as DNA: TGTGCCAGCAGTTACGGGCTTTATAGCAATCAGCCCCAGCATTTT. Translated, it gives CASSYGLYSNQPQHF.